The source of this T cell receptor (beta chain) is a study of blood T cell repertoires in COVID-19. Profiling relied on immunoSEQ multiplex PCR, and the TCRdb table lists in-frame clones only, not all of them. The data hold about half a million clones, with 75% to 90% observed a single time. This CDR3 comprises 11 residues. CDR1 is SEHNR, CDR2 FQNEAQ, per germline (reference sequence). Trimming shortened V by 2 bases and J by 11 bases, and 7 bases separated the two germline ends. This clone is a singleton in its sample. What was sequenced was peripheral blood. The chain carries TRBV7-9 and TRBJ2-4, with no clear D. This TCR was sampled from a man in his late teens or twenties with COVID-19, enrolled during active disease. The CDR3 bases are TGTGCCAGCAGCTTATCGGGTGTTCAGTACTTC. Protein product: CASSLSGVQYF.